These 22 T cell receptor beta chains were all obtained from the same sample, sequenced in a study of blood T cell repertoires in COVID-19. Sequenced by immunoSEQ multiplex PCR; TCRdb stores in-frame clones only, minus some. The sample holds some 74,000 clones; approximately 89% are singletons and the top ten take about 7%. Sample: peripheral blood. The source is a woman at least 80 years old with acute or convalescent COVID-19.

This chain joins TRBV11-2 and TRBJ1-1; D is unresolved. With 1 base removed from V and 2 bases from J, the gap between germline ends came to 8 bases. The CDR3 has 14 residues. Germline V gene sequence: CDR1 SGHAT, CDR2 FQNNGV. The CDR3 is CASSLVGLNTEAFF. For the CDR3, the DNA is TGTGCCAGCAGCTTAGTCGGACTTAACACTGAAGCTTTCTTT.

This chain joins TRBV11-2 and TRBJ1-6; D may be TRBD1 (5 bases). Trimming removed 0 bases from V and 5 bases from J, with 11 bases in between. The germline gives CDR1 SGHAT, CDR2 FQNNGV. CDR3 size: 16 residues. The CDR3 DNA sequence: TGTGCCAGCAGCTTAGAGCTGGCAGGGAATAATTCACCCCTCCACTTT. Protein: CASSLELAGNNSPLHF.

The gene calls are TRBV19 and TRBJ1-1, with D maybe TRBD1 (6 bases). This CDR3 is built from 13 residues. Trimming took 8 bases from V and 2 from J, leaving 12 bases between them. Germline V gene data show CDR1 as LNHDA and CDR2 as SQIVND (reference sequence). This CDR3 reads CASAGDTNTEAFF. CDR3 coding DNA: TGTGCCAGTGCGGGGGACACTAACACTGAAGCTTTCTTT.

V usage is TRBV5-1 and J usage is TRBJ1-2, with D possibly being TRBD1 (6 bases). The CDR3 loop spans 15 amino acids. V was pared by 7 bases and J by 6 bases, with 22 bases between. Germline CDR1 and CDR2: SGHRS and YFSETQ. The CDR3 nucleotides read TGCGCCAGCGACTTTAAAGGGGGATCCCCCCATGGCTACACCTTC. This gives the protein CASDFKGGSPHGYTF.

CDR3 sequence (DNA): TGTGCCAGCAGCTTATTCTTGCAAGGGGGACGCATTGAAGCTTTCTTT. Protein sequence: CASSLFLQGGRIEAFF. The chain couples TRBV13 to TRBJ1-1, with D perhaps matching TRBD1 (6 bases). Germline values: CDR1 PRHDT, CDR2 FYEKMQ (reference sequence). There are 16 residues in the CDR3. The V and J ends lost 2 bases and 7 bases respectively, with 20 bases between them.

The chain has TRBV14 and TRBJ1-6; no clear D. The V gene lost 0 bases and the J gene lost 7 bases, with 7 bases spanning the gap. CDR1 and CDR2 from the germline V gene are SGHDN and FVKESK. The CDR3 contains 14 residues. Here the CDR3 reads CASSQEAGNSPLHF. The CDR3 DNA sequence: TGTGCCAGCAGCCAAGAAGCAGGAAATTCACCCCTCCACTTT.

This clone was seen a single time. The V and J genes are TRBV3-1 (or the pseudogene TRBV3-2) and TRBJ2-7; 8 positions agree with TRBD2. Germline V gives CDR1 LGHDT, CDR2 YNNKEL (reference sequence). V was pared by 1 base and J by 2 bases, with 7 bases of the junction left unmatched. The CDR3 has 16 residues. CDR3 sequence: CASSQGISGGTYEQYF. For the CDR3, the DNA is TGTGCCAGCAGCCAAGGAATCTCGGGAGGGACCTACGAGCAGTACTTC.

This chain joins TRBV12-3 or TRBV12-4 and TRBJ1-1; tentative D call: TRBD1 (6 bases). The CDR3 is 12 amino acids. The V end lost 1 base, the J end lost 6 bases, and 6 bases lay between the germline ends. The CDR3 DNA reads TGTGCCAGCAGTTTAGAGGGGGCTGAAGCTTTCTTT. Amino acids: CASSLEGAEAFF.

The V and J genes are TRBV27 and TRBJ1-1; unclear D gene. V lost 9 bases and J 4 bases, leaving 24 bases between the germline ends. Per the germline V gene, CDR1 is MNHEY and CDR2 is SMNVEV (reference sequence). The CDR3 has 16 amino acids. The CDR3 loop is CASLGEVDFWTTEAFF. DNA of the CDR3: TGTGCCAGTCTTGGGGAGGTCGACTTCTGGACCACTGAAGCTTTCTTT.

The genes are TRBV3-1 (or the pseudogene TRBV3-2) and TRBJ1-3, with D hard to call. Trimming removed 3 bases at V and 2 bases at J, with 14 bases between. This CDR3 is 16 amino acids long. The germline V gene has CDR1 LGHDT and CDR2 YNNKEL (reference sequence). CDR3 coding DNA: TGTGCCAGCAGCCACGGCGGTAAACGGCCTGGAAACACCATATATTTT. Encoded protein: CASSHGGKRPGNTIYF.

J is TRBJ2-3 and V is TRBV15; no definite D call. This CDR3 is 14 amino acids long. Germline V gene sequence: CDR1 LNHNV, CDR2 YYDKDF (reference sequence). Trimming left V 0 bases short and J 3 bases short, with 7 bases between. The CDR3 nucleotides read TGTGCCACCAGCAGAGATCTAACTACAGATACGCAGTATTTT. Translated: CATSRDLTTDTQYF. Combining the CDR3 with reference TRBV15 and TRBJ2-3 gives the whole variable domain DAMVIQNPRYQVTQFGKPVTLSCSQTLNHNVMYWYQQKSSQAPKLLFHYYDKDFNNEADTPDNFQSRRPNTSFCFLDIRSPGLGDTAMYLCATSRDLTTDTQYFGPGTRLTVL.

The rearrangement uses TRBV6-5 and TRBJ2-3, with a weak D call TRBD1 (5 bases). The germline V gene encodes CDR1 MNHEY and CDR2 SVGAGI. The CDR3 has 13 amino acids. The CDR3 coding sequence is TGTCAAACAGGCAGCTTTGCCACAGATACGCAGTATTTT. Its translation is CQTGSFATDTQYF.

This chain connects TRBV11-2 to TRBJ1-2, with 7 bases aligning to TRBD1. Germline V gene sequence: CDR1 SGHAT, CDR2 FQNNGV. V shed 2 bases and J 4 bases; nucleotides not matched to a gene: 7. The CDR3 contains 15 residues. Here the CDR3 DNA reads TGTGCCAGCAGCTTAATCCAGGGGGTGGCCTATGGCTACACCTTC. Its protein is CASSLIQGVAYGYTF.

The rearrangement uses TRBV30 and TRBJ2-3, with 7 bases identical to TRBD1. The ends lost 5 bases at V and 2 bases at J; junction bases unmatched: 1. Germline CDR1 is GTSNPN and CDR2 is SVGIG (reference sequence). The CDR3 covers 12 residues. The chain's CDR3 is CAWDRATDTQYF. DNA for the CDR3: TGTGCCTGGGACAGGGCCACAGATACGCAGTATTTT.

This clone showed up just once. The chain combines TRBV9 with TRBJ2-7; D ambiguous. Trimming left V 0 bases short and J 4 bases short, with 11 bases between. The CDR3 consists of 14 residues. CDR1 and CDR2 from the germline V gene are SGDLS and YYNGEE. CDR3 bases: TGTGCCAGCAGCGTAGGAGAAGAACTTTACGAGCAGTACTTC. Protein sequence: CASSVGEELYEQYF.

This clone was seen a single time. The V call is TRBV7-8, the J call TRBJ1-3; D not certain. The CDR3 runs to 15 residues. CDR1 is SGHVS, CDR2 FQNEAQ, per germline. Trimming took 5 bases from V and 0 from J, leaving 11 bases between them. This CDR3 is CASSPLGSSGNTIYF. The CDR3 DNA is TGTGCCAGCAGCCCGCTGGGCAGCTCTGGAAACACCATATATTTT.

V usage is TRBV19 and J usage is TRBJ1-4, with D unclear. The CDR3 has 13 amino acids. V lost 3 bases, J lost 6 bases, and 8 bases lay in between. Germline CDR1 is LNHDA and CDR2 is SQIVND (reference sequence). The CDR3 sequence is CASSIQKHEKLFF. CDR3 sequence (DNA): TGTGCCAGTAGTATCCAGAAACATGAAAAACTGTTTTTT.

The V and J genes are TRBV5-4 and TRBJ2-5; D is perhaps TRBD1 (5 bases). The CDR3 spans 14 residues. Germline assignment: CDR1 SGHNT and CDR2 YYREEE (reference sequence). Trimming shortened V by 6 bases and J by 3 bases, and 15 bases separated the two germline ends. The CDR3 region has the DNA TGTGCCAGCACCGGACAATCCTCCAAAGAGACCCAGTACTTC. Amino acids: CASTGQSSKETQYF.

The chain has TRBV7-2 and TRBJ1-5, with TRBD1 matching over 9 bases. Germline CDR1 SGHTA, CDR2 FQGNSA. Trimming cost V 4 bases and J 6 bases; bases outside gene matches: 4. The CDR3 spans 14 residues. This chain's CDR3 is CASSSQGAGQPQHF. DNA of the CDR3: TGTGCCAGCAGCTCACAGGGGGCTGGTCAGCCCCAGCATTTT.

This clone has just one count. The chain couples TRBV19 to TRBJ2-5; D ambiguous. The CDR3 runs to 12 residues. V lost 5 bases and J 0 bases, leaving 4 bases between the germline ends. Germline V gene sequence: CDR1 LNHDA, CDR2 SQIVND (reference sequence). CDR3 DNA: TGTGCCAGTAGTGCGAACCAAGAGACCCAGTACTTC. This translates into CASSANQETQYF. Full variable domain (rest looked up from reference TRBV19 and TRBJ2-5): DGGITQSPKYLFRKEGQNVTLSCEQNLNHDAMYWYRQDPGQGLRLIYYSQIVNDFQKGDIAEGYSVSREKKESFPLTVTSAQKNPTAFYLCASSANQETQYFGPGTRLLVL.

The chain recombines TRBV7-9 with TRBJ1-4; the D is unclear. Germline V gives CDR1 SEHNR, CDR2 FQNEAQ (reference sequence). There are 14 residues in the CDR3. Trimming removed 4 bases at V and 2 bases at J, with 8 bases between. The CDR3 DNA reads TGTGCCAGCAGCTCGGGTACGACTAATGAAAAACTGTTTTTT. This encodes CASSSGTTNEKLFF.

The chain has TRBV29-1 and TRBJ1-1; 8 positions match TRBD1. This CDR3 comprises 12 residues. J was trimmed by 1 base and V by 6 bases; bases with no gene match: 1. CDR1 and CDR2 (germline): SQVTM, ANQGSEA. CDR3 in amino acids: CSVGTGNTEAFF. The DNA for the CDR3 is TGCAGCGTCGGGACAGGGAACACTGAAGCTTTCTTT.